Reported below is one T cell receptor beta chain. What it binds is not known. The entry originates in a study of siplizumab effects on memory and regulatory T cells. Study conclusions and caveats: In roughly 75-97% of proliferating CD4+ or CD8+ clones, a naive or memory phenotype could not be assigned.

This CDR3 region has 12 residues. The germline V gene encodes CDR1 SQVTM and CDR2 ANQGSEA. V dropped 7 bases and J dropped 7; count of bases not matched to a gene: 9. Assays examined around 100,000 TCR templates per sample. The protocol was immunoSEQ multiplex PCR, while the TCRdb copy is restricted to in-frame clones and leaves out a portion. The table includes 60,000 to 65,000 clones, 70% to 80% detected once. The chain employs TRBV29-1 and TRBJ1-2; 7 bases line up with TRBD1. This clonotype was obtained from a human donor in good health. The sample consisted of memory CD4+ T cells sorted from blood. The CDR3 loop reads CSADRDRGGYTF. In DNA form, the CDR3 reads TGCAGCGCTGACAGGGATCGAGGTGGCTACACCTTC. The full variable domain, with the rest looked up from reference TRBV29-1 and TRBJ1-2, is SAVISQKPSRDICQRGTSLTIQCQVDSQVTMMFWYRQQPGQSLTLIATANQGSEATYESGFVIDKFPISRPNLTFSTLTVSNMSPEDSSIYLCSADRDRGGYTFGSGTRLTVV.